These 8 T cell receptor beta chains were sequenced from one sample in a study of blood T cells in healthy people across ages. It was with a sample-barcoded 5' primer and a J-beta primer mix that a second PCR of roughly 6 to 12 cycles was run. MiXCR, run by TCRdb on the 5' RACE reads, gives a single entry per CDR3 protein. Seen here are 660,000 or so distinct CDR3 sequences, roughly three fifths observed once, and the top ten hold around 37%. What was sequenced was blood. The receptor set was obtained from a man between 60 and 75 years old in good health.

The rearrangement links TRBV4-1 to TRBJ1-1, with 7 positions matching TRBD1. Germline CDR1 and CDR2: MGHRA and YSYEKL. CDR3 length: 12 residues. The V and J ends lost 11 bases and 0 bases, in that order; junction bases with no gene match: 3. CDR3 region: CAPGTVNTEAFF. CDR3 DNA: TGCGCCCCGGGGACAGTGAACACTGAAGCTTTCTTT.

This chain uses TRBV2 with TRBJ1-2, with D perhaps matching TRBD1 (6 bases). Germline V lookup: CDR1 SNHLY, CDR2 FYNNEI. V dropped 4 bases and J dropped 8 bases, with 23 bases sitting between them. This CDR3 region has 16 residues. DNA for the CDR3: TGTGCCAGCAGTGGGGGGCGGAGTAGCGGGACGGGCGGCTACACCTTC. This translates into CASSGGRSSGTGGYTF.

A single count supports this clonotype. The chain recombines TRBV7-2 with TRBJ1-2, with D hard to call. V dropped 3 bases and J dropped 1 base, with 6 bases sitting between them. Germline V gene data show CDR1 as SGHTA and CDR2 as FQGNSA. The CDR3 is 13 amino acids. Here the CDR3 reads CASSFSFNYGYTF. CDR3 DNA sequence: TGTGCCAGCAGCTTTTCCTTTAACTATGGCTACACCTTC.

V usage is TRBV20-1 and J usage is TRBJ2-6; D may be TRBD1 (6 bases). Per the germline V gene, CDR1 is DFQATT and CDR2 is SNEGSKA (reference sequence). This CDR3 contains 15 residues. V shed 2 bases and J shed 0 bases, with 8 bases lying between them. CDR3 region: CSARQGSSGANVLTF. The DNA for the CDR3 is TGCAGTGCTAGACAGGGGAGCTCTGGGGCCAACGTCCTGACTTTC.

As to this clonotype: Given a much more abundant clone one base away, this may be a read error. The rearrangement uses TRBV2 and TRBJ2-7; a weak D match, TRBD2 (5 bases). Between the trimmed V and J ends, which lost 3 bases and 6 bases, there was a span of 12 bases. CDR1 is SNHLY and CDR2 is FYNNEI in the germline V gene. The CDR3 runs to 13 residues. CDR3 protein: CASSDIEGGEQYF. Written as DNA, the CDR3 is TGTGCCAGCAGTGATATTGAGGGTGGCGAGCAGTACTTC.

In this sample, this clonotype turned up a few times. V and J are TRBV7-2 and TRBJ2-6, with D perhaps matching TRBD2 (6 bases). This CDR3 is 16 amino acids long. Between the trimmed V and J ends, which lost 1 base and 2 bases, there was a span of 9 bases. From germline, CDR1 is SGHTA and CDR2 FQGNSA. Here the CDR3 DNA reads TGTGCCAGCAGCTTAGGGTGGGGGGCTGGGGCCAACGTCCTGACTTTC. Protein: CASSLGWGAGANVLTF.

This chain links TRBV12-3 or TRBV12-4 with TRBJ2-2; D remains unclear. CDR3 length: 16 residues. Deletions cut 7 bases from V and 4 bases from J, with 19 bases between. CDR3 amino acids: CASIEPTKILTGELFF. CDR3 DNA: TGTGCCAGCATTGAGCCAACCAAAATTCTCACCGGGGAGCTGTTTTTT.

This chain connects TRBV20-1 to TRBJ2-7; 8 nucleotides align to TRBD1. Germline V gives CDR1 DFQATT, CDR2 SNEGSKA (reference sequence). The V gene end was trimmed by 0 bases and the J gene end by 3 bases; junction bases not matched to a gene: 7. The CDR3 spans 15 residues. Written as DNA, the CDR3 is TGCAGTGCTAGAGATTTTGCAGGGGGCGGCTACGAGCAGTACTTC. Translation: CSARDFAGGGYEQYF.